Described below is a single T cell receptor (beta chain) sequence and its context. These data originate in a study of early T cells in non-severe SARS-CoV-2 infection. Each cDNA molecule carried a unique molecular identifier. TCRdb reprocessed the 5' RACE reads with MiXCR, giving one entry per CDR3 protein. Here the sample spans 50,000 to 60,000 distinct CDR3 sequences, approximately 9.9% being singletons. The CDR3 is 13 residues long. Germline loops: CDR1 SGHVS, CDR2 FNYEAQ. Trimming took 1 base from V and 9 from J, leaving 10 bases between them. The gene calls are TRBV7-6 and TRBJ2-1; D is unclear. This clonotype was obtained from an adult who was a healthcare worker with PCR-confirmed SARS-CoV-2 infection or an uninfected control (not recorded which). The sample consisted of whole blood. CDR3 DNA sequence: TGTGCCAGCAGCTTAGTCTTGTTCGGTGAGCAGTTCTTC. It yields the protein CASSLVLFGEQFF.